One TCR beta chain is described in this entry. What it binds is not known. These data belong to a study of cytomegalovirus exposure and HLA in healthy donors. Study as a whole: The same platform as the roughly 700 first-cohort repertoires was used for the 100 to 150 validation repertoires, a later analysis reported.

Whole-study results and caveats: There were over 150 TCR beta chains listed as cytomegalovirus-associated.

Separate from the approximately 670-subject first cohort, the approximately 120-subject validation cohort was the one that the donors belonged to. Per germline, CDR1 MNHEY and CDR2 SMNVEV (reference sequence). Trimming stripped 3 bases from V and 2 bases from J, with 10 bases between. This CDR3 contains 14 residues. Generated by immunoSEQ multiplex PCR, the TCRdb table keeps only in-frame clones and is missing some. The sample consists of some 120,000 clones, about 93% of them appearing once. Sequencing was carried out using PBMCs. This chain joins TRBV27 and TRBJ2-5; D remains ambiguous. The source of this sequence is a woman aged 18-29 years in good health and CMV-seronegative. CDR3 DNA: TGTGCCAGCAGTTTCAGGTCCAGACAAGAGACCCAGTACTTC. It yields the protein CASSFRSRQETQYF.